These 30 T cell receptor beta chains came from one sample sequenced in a study of identical twins listed by TCRdb under 2016. The receptor library was made with 5' RACE. Sequencer: Illumina HiSeq 2000. TCRdb's own reprocessing of the public reads used fastp at Q25 and MiXCR and kept productive beta chains. Entries that share a CDR3 protein sequence are merged under the most common genes and DNA. This sample has about 340,000 distinct CDR3 sequences in its table, and 9% to 15% of those were observed once. Of the sample, 6% to 9% is held by the ten largest clones. The same data also contributed to another study, on yellow fever vaccine responses in identical twins.

The sequencing input was CD8+ T cells sorted from blood. The receptors were sampled from a woman between 18 and 29 years old in good health.

Here the CDR3 DNA reads TGTGCCAGCAGCTTAGAAAGCGGCTACACAGATACGCAGTATTTT. Protein sequence: CASSLESGYTDTQYF. The chain has TRBV11-2 and TRBJ2-3; D perhaps matches TRBD2 (5 bases). V was trimmed by 0 bases and J by 2 bases, leaving 9 bases between them. The CDR3 is 15 amino acids. Germline V lookup: CDR1 SGHAT, CDR2 FQNNGV.

This clonotype was counted a few times. The gene calls are TRBV20-1 and TRBJ2-1; D may be TRBD1 (5 bases). Germline CDR1 DFQATT, CDR2 SNEGSKA (reference sequence). The CDR3 consists of 13 residues. The V gene lost 2 bases and the J gene lost 10 bases, with 15 bases spanning the gap. DNA of the CDR3: TGCAGTGCTAGAATGGTAGGGGTTAGGGAGCAGTTCTTC. Translating it yields CSARMVGVREQFF.

This clonotype was detected a few times. The gene calls are TRBV20-1 and TRBJ2-7, with TRBD2 identical over 8 bases. The CDR3 is 17 amino acids. Unmatched junction bases numbered 13, after V lost 1 base and J lost 2 bases. From germline, CDR1 is DFQATT and CDR2 SNEGSKA (reference sequence). The CDR3 DNA reads TGCAGTGCTAGAGTTGGTAGCGGGACCGGTCGTGCCTACGAGCAGTACTTC. This codes for CSARVGSGTGRAYEQYF.

A few counts support this clonotype. The chain couples TRBV19 to TRBJ2-7; D call uncertain. Germline V gene data show CDR1 as LNHDA and CDR2 as SQIVND (reference sequence). The V end lost 8 bases, the J end lost 3 bases, and 11 bases lay between the germline ends. CDR3 length equals 12 residues. Written as DNA, the CDR3 is TGTGCCAGTGGTTACGCCGGCTACGAGCAGTACTTC. This codes for CASGYAGYEQYF.

V is TRBV6-6 and J is TRBJ1-1; D remains ambiguous. V dropped 7 bases and J dropped 6 bases, with 12 bases sitting between them. This CDR3 is 12 amino acids long. Germline CDR1 is MNHNY and CDR2 is SVGAGI (reference sequence). The CDR3 bases are TGTGCCAGCACCTGGCCGGGCGCTGAAGCTTTCTTT. Protein: CASTWPGAEAFF.

The J gene is TRBJ2-5, the V gene TRBV28; 11 bases agree with TRBD2. The ends lost 8 bases at V and 3 bases at J; junction bases unmatched: 2. This CDR3 spans 13 amino acids. Germline values: CDR1 MDHEN, CDR2 SYDVKM. The CDR3 sequence is CASAGLAEETQYF. The CDR3 region has the DNA TGTGCCAGCGCGGGACTAGCGGAAGAGACCCAGTACTTC.

V usage is TRBV15 and J usage is TRBJ2-7, with 8 positions matching TRBD2. This CDR3 comprises 14 residues. Germline V lookup: CDR1 LNHNV, CDR2 YYDKDF (reference sequence). V lost 7 bases to trimming and J lost 2 bases; unmatched junction nucleotides: 7. CDR3 region: CATTTSGPPYEQYF. As DNA, the CDR3 is TGTGCCACCACTACTAGCGGACCCCCCTACGAGCAGTACTTC.

This clonotype was seen a handful of times. The chain employs TRBV7-3 and TRBJ2-2; 12 positions agree with TRBD2. This CDR3 has 20 amino acids. Germline trimming cut 2 bases from V and 3 bases from J; bases unmatched to any gene: 13. From germline, CDR1 is SGHTA and CDR2 FQGTGA. CDR3 DNA sequence: TGTGCCAGCAGCTTACGACCCCCTAGCGGGAGGGCCCTCGACACCGGGGAGCTGTTTTTT. Its translation is CASSLRPPSGRALDTGELFF.

There are many counts of this clonotype. This chain links TRBV12-3 or TRBV12-4 with TRBJ2-7; 7 bases are shared with TRBD1. J gave up 2 bases and V 3 bases, and 4 bases lay outside the gene matches. The CDR3 sequence is 14 residues long. CDR3 DNA sequence: TGTGCCAGCAGTTTGACACAGGGGACCTACGAGCAGTACTTC. Translating it yields CASSLTQGTYEQYF.

In its sample, this clonotype was seen a few times. The J gene is TRBJ2-7, the V gene TRBV7-8, with D possibly being TRBD1 or TRBD2 (5 bases each). Looked up from germline, CDR1 is SGHVS and CDR2 is FQNEAQ. Trimming shortened V by 6 bases and J by 1 base, and 10 bases separated the two germline ends. The CDR3 runs to 13 residues. The DNA for the CDR3 is TGTGCCAGCAGGGGGGAGACGTCCTACGAGCAGTACTTC. Translating it yields CASRGETSYEQYF.

The rearrangement links TRBV9 to TRBJ2-1; TRBD1 might be the D (5 bases). The V gene lost 3 bases and the J gene lost 7 bases, with 20 bases spanning the gap. The CDR3 runs 16 residues. Germline V gene data show CDR1 as SGDLS and CDR2 as YYNGEE. The CDR3 spells CASSAAIGALGNEQFF. In DNA, the CDR3 is TGTGCCAGCAGCGCAGCTATAGGGGCTTTAGGGAATGAGCAGTTCTTC. The full variable domain, its missing parts supplied by reference TRBV9 and TRBJ2-1, is DSGVTQTPKHLITATGQRVTLRCSPRSGDLSVYWYQQSLDQGLQFLIQYYNGEERAKGNILERFSAQQFPDLHSELNLSSLELGDSALYFCASSAAIGALGNEQFFGPGTRLTVL.

This clonotype has at least ten counts. The rearrangement links TRBV12-3 or TRBV12-4 to TRBJ2-1; 7 bases fit TRBD1. The CDR3 has 14 residues. Trimming removed 3 bases from V and 7 bases from J; junction bases left unmatched: 6. The DNA for the CDR3 is TGTGCCAGCAGTTTGACAGGGTTGTTGAATGAGCAGTTCTTC. Its protein is CASSLTGLLNEQFF.

The table lists this clonotype with a few counts. The chain carries TRBV12-3 or TRBV12-4 and TRBJ2-7; tentatively, D is TRBD1 (7 bases). Trimming cost V 8 bases and J 5 bases, with 25 bases left between them. This CDR3 has 16 amino acids. The CDR3 here is CASPTGVWGRGDEQYV. The DNA for the CDR3 is TGTGCCAGCCCCACAGGGGTGTGGGGGCGCGGGGACGAGCAGTACGTC.

In the case of this clonotype: One junction end disagrees with the germline gene, perhaps due to a read error. V gene TRBV7-9 combines with J gene TRBJ1-1, with D uncertain. Germline-derived CDR1 and CDR2 are SEHNR and FQNEAQ (reference sequence). The CDR3 has 11 residues. The CDR3 spells CAGSLAAEAFF. CDR3 nucleotides: TGTGCCGGCAGCTTAGCCGCAGAAGCTTTCTTT.

This clonotype was seen more than once but under ten times. The V gene is TRBV4-1, the J gene TRBJ1-1; TRBD1 might be the D (6 bases). Trimming took 0 bases from V and 0 from J, leaving 20 bases between them. CDR3 length: 19 residues. The germline CDR1 and CDR2 sequences are MGHRA and YSYEKL. In DNA form, the CDR3 reads TGCGCCAGCAGCCAAGATCCCCCCTCTTCAGGGGACCTGAACACTGAAGCTTTCTTT. The encoded protein is CASSQDPPSSGDLNTEAFF.

The V gene is TRBV10-3, the J gene TRBJ2-1; no definite D call. Germline V gene sequence: CDR1 ENHRY, CDR2 SYGVKD. V gave up 5 bases and J gave up 3 bases, with 11 bases separating them. The CDR3 contains 14 residues. CDR3 in amino acids: CAISQKGDYNEQFF. The CDR3 DNA reads as TGTGCCATCAGTCAGAAAGGAGACTACAATGAGCAGTTCTTC.

The V and J genes are TRBV12-5 and TRBJ2-3; tentative D call: TRBD1 (5 bases). Per germline, CDR1 LGHNT and CDR2 FRNRAP. V was cut by 6 bases and J by 1 base, with 11 bases left in between. The CDR3 runs 14 residues. CDR3 DNA sequence: TGTGCTAGTGGGGGCGAACAGGGCACAGATACGCAGTATTTT. This gives the protein CASGGEQGTDTQYF.

This clonotype was counted only a few times. The CDR3 loop reads CSALAGGLGIQFF. The CDR3 bases are TGCAGCGCACTAGCGGGGGGCCTGGGAATTCAGTTCTTC. The V gene is TRBV20-1, the J gene TRBJ2-1; 12 bases are a match to TRBD2. Looked up from germline, CDR1 is DFQATT and CDR2 is SNEGSKA (reference sequence). The CDR3 is 13 amino acids.

The chain combines TRBV7-9 with TRBJ1-4; D is uncertain. CDR1 and CDR2 from the germline V gene are SEHNR and FQNEAQ (reference sequence). The CDR3 runs 14 residues. Trimming pared 6 bases from V and 0 bases from J, leaving 8 bases between. CDR3 loop: CASREGSTNEKLFF. The CDR3 nucleotides are TGTGCCAGCAGGGAAGGCTCAACTAATGAAAAACTGTTTTTT.

The CDR3 spells CASSIRDSARFEQFF. As DNA, the CDR3 is TGTGCCAGCAGCATTAGGGACAGCGCGCGCTTTGAGCAGTTCTTC. This sequence joins TRBV7-8 and TRBJ2-1; TRBD1 matches at 7 bases. Trimming took 5 bases from V and 9 from J; bases not matched to a gene: 13. Per germline, CDR1 SGHVS and CDR2 FQNEAQ. This CDR3 has 15 amino acids.

The V gene is TRBV12-3 or TRBV12-4, the J gene TRBJ1-1, with D possibly TRBD1 on 5 matching bases. Trimming shortened V by 5 bases and J by 6 bases, and 13 bases separated the two germline ends. This CDR3 is built from 13 residues. The CDR3 bases are TGTGCCAGCAGTGTTGGGGACTGGGCTGAAGCTTTCTTT. Its protein product is CASSVGDWAEAFF.

The gene calls are TRBV12-3 or TRBV12-4 and TRBJ1-5; D unresolved. This CDR3 has 13 residues. Trimming stripped 5 bases from V and 5 bases from J, with 10 bases between. The CDR3 bases are TGTGCCAGCAGTCTAAGACCGGATCAGCCCCAGCATTTT. Translated: CASSLRPDQPQHF.

Only a few counts were recorded for this clonotype. V is TRBV4-1 and J is TRBJ1-3; D uncertain. V lost 0 bases to trimming and J lost 3 bases, with 6 bases between them. There are 14 residues in the CDR3. The V gene's germline CDR1 is MGHRA and CDR2 YSYEKL. As DNA, the CDR3 is TGCGCCAGCAGCCAAGACTCGGTTGGAAACACCATATATTTT. Protein sequence: CASSQDSVGNTIYF.

The chain uses TRBV5-1 and TRBJ2-3; no clear D gene. Trimming removed 7 bases at V and 0 bases at J, with 12 bases between. Per the germline V gene, CDR1 is SGHRS and CDR2 is YFSETQ. The length of the CDR3 is 14 residues. CDR3 protein: CASFMRSSTDTQYF. DNA for the CDR3: TGCGCCAGCTTCATGCGGTCTAGCACAGATACGCAGTATTTT.

This clonotype was seen a handful of times. This sequence joins TRBV12-3 or TRBV12-4 and TRBJ2-7; D is possibly TRBD1 (5 bases). This CDR3 is 14 amino acids long. The V end was cut by 1 base, the J end by 3 bases, with 10 bases between. Here the CDR3 reads CASSLGGTGYEQYF. The CDR3 DNA reads as TGTGCCAGCAGTTTAGGAGGAACAGGCTACGAGCAGTACTTC.

The chain recombines TRBV20-1 with TRBJ2-1; the match to TRBD1 covers 9 bases. V lost 7 bases and J lost 8; bases outside the gene matches: 12. Germline values: CDR1 DFQATT, CDR2 SNEGSKA (reference sequence). CDR3 size: 14 residues. CDR3 sequence: CSVKGTGSSHEQFF. CDR3 nucleotides: TGCAGTGTTAAAGGGACAGGGTCTTCCCATGAGCAGTTCTTC.

The genes are TRBV6-5 and TRBJ2-3; 8 bases are shared with TRBD2. Looked up from germline, CDR1 is MNHEY and CDR2 is SVGAGI. This CDR3 spans 17 amino acids. V was clipped by 2 bases and J by 5 bases; unmatched bases: 12. CDR3 residues: CASSYTLLRGGEDTQYF. The CDR3 DNA reads as TGTGCCAGCAGTTACACACTTTTACGGGGGGGCGAAGATACGCAGTATTTT.

This clonotype occurred a few times. CDR3 region: CATSTPGGETGANVLTF. As DNA, the CDR3 is TGTGCCACCAGCACCCCCGGTGGGGAAACTGGGGCCAACGTCCTGACTTTC. This chain joins TRBV15 and TRBJ2-6; D gene unclear. V shed 4 bases and J shed 2 bases, with 15 bases lying between them. Germline assignment: CDR1 LNHNV and CDR2 YYDKDF (reference sequence). This CDR3 is built from 17 residues.

This chain links TRBV19 with TRBJ2-5; D is perhaps TRBD2 (5 bases). CDR3 length: 13 residues. With 5 bases removed from V and 3 bases from J, the gap between germline ends came to 10 bases. CDR1 and CDR2 from the germline V gene are LNHDA and SQIVND (reference sequence). The CDR3 sequence is CASSPRTEETQYF. The CDR3 region has the DNA TGTGCCAGTAGTCCCCGGACTGAAGAGACCCAGTACTTC.

This clonotype was counted a few times. CDR3 loop: CASRPEGDTEAFF. CDR3 DNA sequence: TGTGCCAGCAGACCTGAGGGGGACACTGAAGCTTTCTTT. This rearrangement joins TRBV7-9 to TRBJ1-1, with D tentatively TRBD1 (6 bases). The ends were cut back, 6 bases at V and 3 bases at J, with 11 bases in the middle. Germline lookup yields CDR1 SEHNR and CDR2 FQNEAQ (reference sequence). This CDR3 region has 13 residues.